This T cell receptor (beta chain) emerged from a study of T-cell memory formation after mild COVID-19. Study-level points and caveats: Contracting clones from day 15 to 85 showed balanced CD4/CD8; later expanders favored CD4+.

Details on this clonotype: Its matching antigen is unknown.

V gave up 6 bases and J gave up 3 bases; unmatched junction bases: 3. The CDR3 is 13 amino acids. Constant-segment primers served in 5'RACE that generated TCR alpha and TCR beta cDNA libraries bearing sample barcodes and UMIs. TCRdb used MiXCR to reprocess the 5' RACE reads, holding one entry per CDR3 protein. The repertoire has about 440,000 distinct CDR3 sequences, 20% of them found once; the top ten carry about 8.8%. Sequences were obtained from PBMCs or a T cell subset sorted from them (not recorded which). The TCR comes from an adult woman who had mild COVID-19 (a few samples of this study predate the infection). Cell type and time point are not known. The chain links TRBV12-3 or TRBV12-4 to TRBJ1-2; TRBD1 matches at 8 bases. CDR3 DNA sequence: TGTGCCAGCAGGTCACAGGGGGACTATGGCTACACCTTC. Translated, it gives CASRSQGDYGYTF.